The 27 T cell receptor beta chains presented below share a single source sample, sequenced in a study of post-analysis software for immune sequencing data. Antigens for these TCRs are unknown. The TCR beta cDNA libraries contained unique molecular identifiers. TCRdb ran MiXCR on the PCR reads and lists one entry per CDR3 protein. The table has 350,000 to 450,000 distinct CDR3 sequences, roughly 35% seen once. Study-wide points: There were roughly five TRBV segments more frequent in patients than controls, and TRBV5-6, TRBV5-1 and TRBV20-1 were among them.

The sequencing sample was made of blood. The source is a girl between 5 and 17 years old with multiple sclerosis.

This clonotype was detected a few times. The gene calls are TRBV20-1 and TRBJ1-6; D may be TRBD1 (5 bases). This CDR3 contains 16 residues. The ends were cut back, 1 base at V and 10 bases at J, with 20 bases in the middle. Germline CDR1 and CDR2: DFQATT and SNEGSKA (reference sequence). The CDR3 is CSARGAGIRKESPLHF. The CDR3 DNA reads TGCAGTGCTAGAGGGGCAGGGATAAGGAAAGAGTCACCCCTCCACTTT.

This clonotype was detected only a few times. This chain links TRBV4-2 with TRBJ1-4; maybe TRBD1 (5 bases). Trimming stripped 2 bases from V and 2 bases from J, with 9 bases between. Germline V gives CDR1 LGHNA, CDR2 YNFKEQ. The CDR3 sequence is 15 residues long. The CDR3 DNA follows: TGTGCCAGCAGCCAACCGGAGGGGACTAATGAAAAACTGTTTTTT. It yields the protein CASSQPEGTNEKLFF.

With regard to this clonotype: Given a much more abundant clone one base away, this may be a read error. The gene calls are TRBV5-1 and TRBJ2-5, with 9 bases lining up with TRBD2. This CDR3 is 17 amino acids long. Trimming took 4 bases from V and 5 from J; bases not matched to a gene: 15. Per germline, CDR1 SGHRS and CDR2 YFSETQ. CDR3 DNA: TGCGCCAGCAGCATAAACTCTCAGAGTAGCGGGGGTGAGACCCAGTACTTC. Its protein product is CASSINSQSSGGETQYF.

The chain combines TRBV7-9 with TRBJ1-2; D perhaps matches TRBD1 (6 bases). This CDR3 region has 15 residues. Trimming took 5 bases from V and 3 from J, leaving 16 bases between them. Germline CDR1 SEHNR, CDR2 FQNEAQ (reference sequence). CDR3 sequence (DNA): TGTGCCAGCAGCGCCTTGGACAGATTATACTATGGCTACACCTTC. As protein: CASSALDRLYYGYTF.

The CDR3 sequence is CASSTGTADLNTEAFF. DNA of the CDR3: TGTGCCAGCAGCACAGGGACAGCCGATCTGAACACTGAAGCTTTCTTT. This rearrangement joins TRBV5-4 to TRBJ1-1; 7 positions match TRBD1. There are 16 residues in the CDR3. V lost 4 bases to trimming and J lost 0 bases; unmatched junction nucleotides: 9. The V gene's germline CDR1 is SGHNT and CDR2 YYREEE (reference sequence).

In nucleotides, the CDR3 is TGTGCCAGCGGGGGACAGATGAACACTGAAGCTTTCTTT. Translating it yields CASGGQMNTEAFF. The chain joins TRBV6-1 to TRBJ1-1; 7 bases line up with TRBD1. The junction had 3 bases not matched to a gene; V was cut back by 8 bases and J by 0 bases. The CDR3 totals 13 residues. The germline gives CDR1 MNHNS, CDR2 SASEGT.

V and J are TRBV6-4 and TRBJ1-1, with D possibly TRBD1 on 6 matching bases. Between the trimmed V and J ends, which lost 6 bases and 8 bases, there was a span of 13 bases. The germline V gene has CDR1 MRHNA and CDR2 SNTAGT. CDR3 length: 12 amino acids. CDR3 nucleotides: TGTGCCAGCAGGGGGGGGGGCGCGGAAGCTTTCTTT. Translation gives CASRGGGAEAFF.

The table lists this clonotype with a few counts. V and J are TRBV7-9 and TRBJ1-6; 8 nucleotides align to TRBD1. CDR1 and CDR2 (germline): SEHNR, FQNEAQ (reference sequence). This CDR3 has 14 amino acids. After removal of 6 bases from V and 6 bases from J, the junction contained 4 bases not matched to a gene. The CDR3 bases are TGTGCCAGCAGGCCAACAGGGGGTAATTCACCCCTCCACTTT. Translation: CASRPTGGNSPLHF.

The genes are TRBV29-1 and TRBJ2-5; TRBD2 agrees at 8 bases. Germline CDR1 and CDR2: SQVTM and ANQGSEA. The CDR3 extends over 13 amino acids. The V gene end was trimmed by 4 bases and the J gene end by 6 bases; junction bases not matched to a gene: 7. This CDR3 is CSVVFGGAKTQYF. CDR3 nucleotides: TGCAGCGTTGTCTTCGGGGGGGCCAAGACCCAGTACTTC.

The chain combines TRBV4-3 with TRBJ2-5, with 7 bases fitting TRBD2. This CDR3 is 16 amino acids long. Losses at the gene ends were 3 bases for V and 7 bases for J; bases not matched to a gene: 14. Germline values: CDR1 LGHNA, CDR2 YSLEER. CDR3 sequence reads: CASSHETGGVRGTQYF. The DNA of the CDR3 is TGCGCCAGCAGCCATGAGACGGGGGGTGTTCGGGGGACCCAGTACTTC.

The chain is built from TRBV7-9 and TRBJ2-3; D not certain. V was trimmed by 5 bases and J by 2 bases, leaving 17 bases between them. Germline V gene data show CDR1 as SEHNR and CDR2 as FQNEAQ (reference sequence). The CDR3 length is 16 residues. CDR3 region: CASSPPLGQNTDTQYF. In DNA, the CDR3 is TGTGCCAGCAGCCCCCCCCTGGGCCAGAACACAGATACGCAGTATTTT.

This clonotype was counted only a few times. The rearrangement links TRBV5-1 to TRBJ2-1, with TRBD2 matching 11 bases. This CDR3 spans 15 amino acids. Germline values: CDR1 SGHRS, CDR2 YFSETQ. V shed 4 bases and J 5 bases; nucleotides not matched to a gene: 5. The CDR3 spells CASSPGLAANNEQFF. CDR3 bases: TGCGCCAGCAGCCCGGGACTAGCGGCGAACAATGAGCAGTTCTTC.

The chain links TRBV5-1 to TRBJ2-7; 8 positions match TRBD1. In germline, CDR1 is SGHRS, CDR2 YFSETQ. The CDR3 runs to 12 residues. The junction had 5 bases not matched to a gene; V was cut back by 7 bases and J by 5 bases. The CDR3, as DNA: TGCGCCAGCCGGGAACAGGGGGACGAGCAGTACTTC. Residues: CASREQGDEQYF.

The chain is built from TRBV20-1 and TRBJ2-5, with TRBD2 matching over 10 bases. The V gene end was trimmed by 2 bases and the J gene end by 3 bases; junction bases not matched to a gene: 6. The germline V gene encodes CDR1 DFQATT and CDR2 SNEGSKA (reference sequence). The CDR3 has 15 amino acids. CDR3 residues: CSARLAGALKETQYF. The CDR3 DNA reads as TGCAGTGCTAGACTAGCGGGGGCCTTGAAAGAGACCCAGTACTTC.

With regard to this clonotype: The CDR3 carries no conserved terminal phenylalanine or tryptophan, so it likely arises from a read error. The chain employs TRBV11-2 and TRBJ1-2; D might be TRBD1 (6 bases). Germline CDR1 and CDR2: SGHAT and FQNNGV. This CDR3 comprises 14 residues. V was trimmed by 1 base and J by 3 bases, leaving 9 bases between them. The CDR3 sequence is CASSLVGQYYGYTL. CDR3 nucleotide sequence: TGTGCCAGCAGCTTAGTCGGACAGTACTATGGCTACACCCTC.

The rearrangement uses TRBV5-1 and TRBJ1-1, with D perhaps matching TRBD1 (5 bases). This CDR3 spans 14 amino acids. CDR1 SGHRS and CDR2 YFSETQ come from the germline V gene. The germline V and J ends were trimmed by 4 bases and 2 bases, with 12 bases remaining between them. CDR3 nucleotide sequence: TGCGCCAGCAGCACGATTGACAGTAACACTGAAGCTTTCTTT. Protein: CASSTIDSNTEAFF.

With regard to this clonotype: It may be a read error: a sequence one base away is much more abundant. This CDR3 is CASSKQGNQPQHF. CDR3 DNA sequence: TGTGCCAGCAGTAAACAGGGAAATCAGCCCCAGCATTTT. The V call is TRBV3-1, the J call TRBJ1-5; a possible D gene is TRBD1 (6 bases). Germline-derived CDR1 and CDR2 are LGHDT and YNNKEL (reference sequence). Trimming stripped 6 bases from V and 4 bases from J, with 10 bases between. There are 13 residues in the CDR3.

The chain combines TRBV5-1 with TRBJ2-3; 7 bases fit TRBD1. Germline V gene sequence: CDR1 SGHRS, CDR2 YFSETQ. J was trimmed by 5 bases and V by 2 bases; bases with no gene match: 8. CDR3 length: 15 residues. CDR3 sequence (DNA): TGCGCCAGCAGCTTTCGTAGGCAGGGGGAAGATACGCAGTATTTT. Amino acid sequence: CASSFRRQGEDTQYF.

The chain is built from TRBV7-9 and TRBJ2-1; D is possibly TRBD1 (5 bases). The germline CDR1 and CDR2 sequences are SEHNR and FQNEAQ (reference sequence). This CDR3 has 14 amino acids. Deletions cut 5 bases from V and 6 bases from J, with 14 bases between. The CDR3 spells CASSLGDRGNEQFF. The CDR3 bases are TGTGCCAGCAGCCTGGGCGATAGGGGCAATGAGCAGTTCTTC.

With regard to this clonotype: Germline and junction disagree at one end, which may indicate a read error. V usage is TRBV2 and J usage is TRBJ2-4; D is unclear. The J call could be wrong; TRBJ2-7 is a better fit for the DNA end. Germline lookup yields CDR1 SNHLY and CDR2 FYNNEI. The CDR3 length is 14 residues. The CDR3 nucleotides read TGTGTCAGCAGTGAACTTAAGGGCACGAACGAGCAGTACTTC. This sequence encodes CVSSELKGTNEQYF.

This clonotype was detected a few times. The J gene is TRBJ2-5, the V gene TRBV6-2 or TRBV6-3; D possibly corresponds to TRBD2 (6 bases). Trimming removed 2 bases at V and 5 bases at J, with 18 bases between. Germline assignment: CDR1 MNHEY and CDR2 SVGEGT. The CDR3 contains 16 residues. As DNA, the CDR3 is TGTGCCAGCAGTTACCCAACCGGGCTAGCGTGGGAGACCCAGTACTTC. It yields the protein CASSYPTGLAWETQYF.

In this sample, this clonotype turned up a few times. This chain connects TRBV25-1 to TRBJ1-1; 10 bases are a match to TRBD1. The CDR3 is 13 amino acids. Germline CDR1 reads MGHDK; CDR2 reads SYGVNS. Trimming cost V 6 bases and J 6 bases; bases outside gene matches: 4. CDR3 amino acids: CASRGQGPAEAFF. Here the CDR3 DNA reads TGTGCCAGCAGGGGACAGGGGCCGGCTGAAGCTTTCTTT.

This clonotype came up a few times. The gene calls are TRBV15 and TRBJ1-1; no clear D. There are 13 residues in the CDR3. Germline CDR1 reads LNHNV; CDR2 reads YYDKDF (reference sequence). V was cut by 1 base and J by 3 bases, with 6 bases left in between. CDR3 region: CATSRGVDTEAFF. The CDR3 DNA reads TGTGCCACCAGCAGAGGAGTGGACACTGAAGCTTTCTTT. Complete variable domain (other parts from reference TRBV15 and TRBJ1-1): DAMVIQNPRYQVTQFGKPVTLSCSQTLNHNVMYWYQQKSSQAPKLLFHYYDKDFNNEADTPDNFQSRRPNTSFCFLDIRSPGLGDTAMYLCATSRGVDTEAFFGQGTRLTVV.

This clonotype was found a few times. Since a much larger clone is just one base distant, this may be a read error. V is TRBV20-1 and J is TRBJ2-3, with no clear D. Trimming removed 5 bases at V and 4 bases at J, with 22 bases between. Looked up from germline, CDR1 is DFQATT and CDR2 is SNEGSKA (reference sequence). The CDR3 totals 16 residues. The DNA of the CDR3 is TGCAGTGCTGTCGAATCCTGGGTCACCTACGCAGATACGCAGTATTTT. It translates to CSAVESWVTYADTQYF.

The chain couples TRBV15 to TRBJ2-3; the D gene is possibly TRBD2 (7 bases). Per germline, CDR1 LNHNV and CDR2 YYDKDF (reference sequence). V dropped 0 bases and J dropped 1 base, with 17 bases sitting between them. This CDR3 comprises 18 residues. Here the CDR3 DNA reads TGTGCCACCAGCAGAGATTGGAGGGGCGGGGGCGGCACAGATACGCAGTATTTT. Translating gives CATSRDWRGGGGTDTQYF. The variable domain in full, with the rest retrieved from reference TRBV15 and TRBJ2-3, is DAMVIQNPRYQVTQFGKPVTLSCSQTLNHNVMYWYQQKSSQAPKLLFHYYDKDFNNEADTPDNFQSRRPNTSFCFLDIRSPGLGDTAMYLCATSRDWRGGGGTDTQYFGPGTRLTVL.

The V and J genes are TRBV29-1 and TRBJ2-1, with a possible D match to TRBD1 (5 bases). Germline V CDR1 and CDR2: SQVTM, ANQGSEA. This CDR3 has 11 residues. The V and J ends lost 4 bases and 4 bases respectively, with 5 bases between them. CDR3 sequence (DNA): TGCAGCGTTGGACAGTACAATGAGCAGTTCTTC. Its protein is CSVGQYNEQFF.

This clonotype showed up just a few times. J is TRBJ2-3 and V is TRBV6-5; the D gene is possibly TRBD2 (5 bases). This CDR3 contains 13 residues. Germline V lookup: CDR1 MNHEY, CDR2 SVGAGI. V was pared by 4 bases and J by 5 bases, with 10 bases between. CDR3 residues: CASSFLSGDTQYF. CDR3 in DNA: TGTGCCAGCAGTTTTCTAAGCGGAGATACGCAGTATTTT.